The next 25 T cell receptor beta chains were all read from a single sample in a study of blood T cell repertoires in COVID-19. The repertoire was sequenced with immunoSEQ multiplex PCR; TCRdb's copy has only in-frame clones and lacks some. Here the sample spans about 250,000 clones, 85% to 90% being singletons. Source material: peripheral blood. These receptors all come from a man at least 80 years old with acute or convalescent COVID-19.

This clone has only a few counts. V gene TRBV28 combines with J gene TRBJ1-6; 7 bases align to TRBD1. After removal of 3 bases from V and 8 bases from J, the junction contained 7 bases not matched to a gene. Germline V gives CDR1 MDHEN, CDR2 SYDVKM. The CDR3 runs 15 residues. The CDR3 sequence is CASSFDRVYDSPLHF. In nucleotides, the CDR3 is TGTGCCAGCAGTTTTGACAGGGTTTACGATTCACCCCTCCACTTT. Full variable domain (remainder filled in from reference TRBV28 and TRBJ1-6): DVKVTQSSRYLVKRTGEKVFLECVQDMDHENMFWYRQDPGLGLRLIYFSYDVKMKEKGDIPEGYSVSREKKERFSLILESASTNQTSMYLCASSFDRVYDSPLHFGNGTRLTVT.

On this clone itself: The same CDR3 also results from other DNA sequences found in this sample. V gene TRBV3-1 (or the pseudogene TRBV3-2) combines with J gene TRBJ1-1, with 7 bases lining up with TRBD1. The V and J ends lost 4 bases and 1 base, in that order; junction bases with no gene match: 3. This CDR3 is built from 14 residues. The germline V gene encodes CDR1 LGHDT and CDR2 YNNKEL (reference sequence). The CDR3 coding sequence is TGTGCCAGCAGCCCGTGGACAGGGAACACTGAAGCTTTCTTT. As protein: CASSPWTGNTEAFF.

The V call is TRBV10-3, the J call TRBJ2-7; TRBD2 matches 8 bases. The germline gives CDR1 ENHRY, CDR2 SYGVKD. The CDR3 is made up of 13 amino acids. J lost 0 bases, V lost 10 bases, and 5 bases had no gene match. The CDR3 protein is CATRGGTSYEQYF. CDR3 DNA sequence: TGTGCCACCCGGGGGGGGACCTCCTACGAGCAGTACTTC.

The chain employs TRBV19 and TRBJ1-4; 9 bases line up with TRBD1. The CDR3 loop spans 14 amino acids. Trimming removed 6 bases from V and 5 bases from J; junction bases left unmatched: 4. The germline gives CDR1 LNHDA, CDR2 SQIVND (reference sequence). CDR3 in amino acids: CASSQQGANEKLFF. The CDR3, as DNA: TGTGCCAGTAGCCAACAGGGGGCGAATGAAAAACTGTTTTTT. The full variable domain, in which reference TRBV19 and TRBJ1-4 provide the parts outside the CDR3, is DGGITQSPKYLFRKEGQNVTLSCEQNLNHDAMYWYRQDPGQGLRLIYYSQIVNDFQKGDIAEGYSVSREKKESFPLTVTSAQKNPTAFYLCASSQQGANEKLFFGSGTQLSVL.

This chain connects TRBV18 to TRBJ2-2, with 11 bases lining up with TRBD1. The CDR3 loop spans 16 amino acids. V lost 1 base, J lost 8 bases, and 6 bases stayed unmatched. CDR1 is KGHSH and CDR2 is LQKENI in the germline V gene. CDR3 in DNA: TGTGCCAGCTCACCACTAGGACAGGGGGCATCGGGGGAGCTGTTTTTT. Its protein product is CASSPLGQGASGELFF. Complete variable domain (other parts from reference TRBV18 and TRBJ2-2): NAGVMQNPRHLVRRRGQEARLRCSPMKGHSHVYWYRQLPEEGLKFMVYLQKENIIDESGMPKERFSAEFPKEGPSILRIQQVVRGDSAAYFCASSPLGQGASGELFFGEGSRLTVL.

As DNA, the CDR3 is TGTGCCAGCAGCTGGGGCCAGGGGGCTTACGAGCAGTACTTC. Translation gives CASSWGQGAYEQYF. The gene calls are TRBV5-5 and TRBJ2-7, with TRBD1 identical over 8 bases. The CDR3 contains 14 residues. Germline assignment: CDR1 SGHKS and CDR2 YYEKEE (reference sequence). The J segment lost 4 bases and the V segment lost 3 bases, leaving 6 bases of the junction unmatched.

This clone was detected once. One end of the junction varies from germline; a read error may be responsible. V and J are TRBV2 and TRBJ1-1; 7 nucleotides line up with TRBD1. The CDR3 sequence is 13 residues long. Germline lookup yields CDR1 SNHLY and CDR2 FYNNEI. In DNA form, the CDR3 reads TGTGCCAGCAGGTTCGACAGGGCGGCGGACTTACCCTTT. Residues: CASRFDRAADLPF.

The chain has TRBV7-9 and TRBJ1-5; D remains unclear. CDR1 SEHNR and CDR2 FQNEAQ come from the germline V gene (reference sequence). V was clipped by 1 base and J by 3 bases, with 10 bases between them. CDR3 length equals 15 residues. This CDR3 is CASSLVGSHNQPQHF. The CDR3 nucleotides read TGTGCCAGCAGCTTAGTAGGGAGCCACAATCAGCCCCAGCATTTT.

In nucleotides, the CDR3 is TGTGCCAGCAGCTTTGGTCCGGACAGGGTTAATTCACCCCTCCACTTT. Its translation is CASSFGPDRVNSPLHF. This chain connects TRBV5-5 to TRBJ1-6; 8 bases agree with TRBD1. The germline V gene encodes CDR1 SGHKS and CDR2 YYEKEE (reference sequence). J lost 6 bases, V lost 2 bases, and 7 bases had no gene match. The CDR3 sequence is 16 residues long.

CDR3 bases: TGTGCCAGCAGCTCCAATTATGGCTACACCTTC. Encoded protein: CASSSNYGYTF. The chain employs TRBV3-1 (or the pseudogene TRBV3-2) and TRBJ1-2; D remains unclear. The CDR3 length is 11 residues. Germline CDR1 and CDR2: LGHDT and YNNKEL (reference sequence). V dropped 5 bases and J dropped 5 bases, with 6 bases sitting between them.

The V gene is TRBV7-2, the J gene TRBJ2-1, with 7 nucleotides matching TRBD1. This CDR3 is built from 15 residues. In germline, CDR1 is SGHTA, CDR2 FQGNSA. Trimming at V came to 1 base and at J to 8 bases, leaving 8 bases not matched to a gene. CDR3 sequence (DNA): TGTGCCAGCAGCTTAGTTTGGGACAGTTTTCATGAGCAGTTCTTC. Translating gives CASSLVWDSFHEQFF.

The J gene is TRBJ1-5, the V gene TRBV6-2 or TRBV6-3, with 7 bases matching TRBD1. With 0 bases clipped from V and 3 bases from J, the junction kept 2 bases outside the gene matches. CDR3 length equals 15 residues. Germline CDR1 reads MNHEY; CDR2 reads SVGEGT. CDR3: CASSYSQGNNQPQHF. The CDR3 DNA follows: TGTGCCAGCAGTTACTCACAGGGGAACAATCAGCCCCAGCATTTT.

The chain links TRBV6-4 to TRBJ2-3; tentative D call: TRBD2 (7 bases). V lost 4 bases to trimming and J lost 5 bases, with 19 bases between them. The CDR3 runs 16 residues. CDR1 and CDR2 (germline): MRHNA, SNTAGT. The CDR3 is CASSVFGGAGIDTQYF. The CDR3 bases are TGTGCCAGCAGTGTCTTTGGGGGGGCTGGTATAGATACGCAGTATTTT.

The genes are TRBV5-1 and TRBJ2-7; unclear D gene. The CDR3 runs to 15 residues. Trimming stripped 4 bases from V and 2 bases from J, with 16 bases between. Germline assignment: CDR1 SGHRS and CDR2 YFSETQ. The CDR3 DNA is TGCGCCAGCAGCCCCCTTGTAACAGATACCTACGAGCAGTACTTC. Translated, it gives CASSPLVTDTYEQYF.

The V gene is TRBV9, the J gene TRBJ2-1; 7 nucleotides agree with TRBD1. The CDR3 extends over 15 amino acids. Unmatched junction bases numbered 9, after V lost 3 bases and J lost 6 bases. Germline V gene sequence: CDR1 SGDLS, CDR2 YYNGEE. CDR3 in DNA: TGTGCCAGCAGCGCAACCGGGACAGTTGTCAATGAGCAGTTCTTC. It codes for CASSATGTVVNEQFF. The full variable domain, in which reference TRBV9 and TRBJ2-1 provide the parts outside the CDR3, is DSGVTQTPKHLITATGQRVTLRCSPRSGDLSVYWYQQSLDQGLQFLIQYYNGEERAKGNILERFSAQQFPDLHSELNLSSLELGDSALYFCASSATGTVVNEQFFGPGTRLTVL.

The chain carries TRBV14 and TRBJ1-1; TRBD1 aligns across 8 bases. The germline CDR1 and CDR2 sequences are SGHDN and FVKESK. Trimming at V came to 3 bases and at J to 0 bases, leaving 6 bases not matched to a gene. The CDR3 length is 16 residues. The CDR3 here is CASSQWTGIMNTEAFF. The CDR3 nucleotides read TGTGCCAGCAGCCAGTGGACAGGGATAATGAACACTGAAGCTTTCTTT.

The chain combines TRBV6-6 with TRBJ2-3; a weak D match, TRBD2 (6 bases). The V end was cut by 3 bases, the J end by 4 bases, with 17 bases between. Germline assignment: CDR1 MNHNY and CDR2 SVGAGI (reference sequence). The CDR3 consists of 16 residues. The CDR3, as DNA: TGTGCCAGCAGTTATATGGCGGGAAGCACCGCAGATACGCAGTATTTT. This translates into CASSYMAGSTADTQYF.

J is TRBJ2-7 and V is TRBV4-3; D is unresolved. Trimming stripped 4 bases from V and 0 bases from J, with 13 bases between. The V gene's germline CDR1 is LGHNA and CDR2 YSLEER. This CDR3 is 15 amino acids long. The CDR3 DNA is TGCGCCAGCAGCCCACAGAGTGGAAGCTCCTACGAGCAGTACTTC. This encodes CASSPQSGSSYEQYF.

The V and J genes are TRBV9 and TRBJ2-1; 8 nucleotides match TRBD2. The CDR3 has 16 amino acids. Trimming removed 0 bases from V and 7 bases from J; junction bases left unmatched: 9. The germline gives CDR1 SGDLS, CDR2 YYNGEE. In DNA form, the CDR3 reads TGTGCCAGCAGCGTAGTGCGTAGCGGCGGGGGGAATGAGCAGTTCTTC. This translates into CASSVVRSGGGNEQFF.

This chain connects TRBV27 to TRBJ1-1; TRBD1 is a possible D gene (6 bases). The CDR3 covers 15 residues. Trimming cost V 5 bases and J 1 base, with 14 bases left between them. Germline values: CDR1 MNHEY, CDR2 SMNVEV (reference sequence). The CDR3 protein is CASSQPTGGNTEAFF. CDR3 coding DNA: TGTGCCAGCAGTCAACCGACAGGAGGGAACACTGAAGCTTTCTTT.

This chain uses TRBV3-1 (or the pseudogene TRBV3-2) with TRBJ2-2, with TRBD1 matching over 10 bases. The J segment lost 3 bases and the V segment lost 4 bases, leaving 5 bases of the junction unmatched. Germline CDR1 reads LGHDT; CDR2 reads YNNKEL (reference sequence). This CDR3 has 16 residues. The CDR3 protein is CASSPSGTGDTGELFF. In nucleotides, the CDR3 is TGTGCCAGCAGCCCTTCCGGGACAGGGGACACCGGGGAGCTGTTTTTT.

The V and J genes are TRBV19 and TRBJ2-1; weak D call: TRBD2 (6 bases). Trimming took off 5 bases at V and 14 bases at J, with 19 bases between the two ends. The CDR3 covers 13 residues. The germline V gene has CDR1 LNHDA and CDR2 SQIVND (reference sequence). As DNA, the CDR3 is TGTGCCAGTAGTCCATCGGCCCCGGAGGGCGAGTTCTTC. Translation: CASSPSAPEGEFF.

Concerning this clone: Other DNA sequences from this sample encode an identical CDR3 as well. The chain links TRBV5-1 to TRBJ1-6; 9 bases fit TRBD1. Germline V gene sequence: CDR1 SGHRS, CDR2 YFSETQ. This CDR3 has 15 residues. V gave up 3 bases and J gave up 9 bases; unmatched junction bases: 7. In DNA form, the CDR3 reads TGCGCCAGCAGCTCGGGACAGGGATCGGGTTCACCCCTCCACTTT. Encoded protein: CASSSGQGSGSPLHF.

J is TRBJ2-3 and V is TRBV5-1; 7 positions agree with TRBD1. CDR3 length equals 14 residues. J gave up 3 bases and V 3 bases, and 4 bases lay outside the gene matches. The germline V gene encodes CDR1 SGHRS and CDR2 YFSETQ. CDR3 in amino acids: CASSSGQETDTQYF. The CDR3 bases are TGCGCCAGCAGCTCCGGACAGGAGACAGATACGCAGTATTTT.

The chain joins TRBV19 to TRBJ1-3; tentatively, D is TRBD1 (6 bases). CDR1 and CDR2 (germline): LNHDA, SQIVND (reference sequence). The CDR3 contains 16 residues. V lost 3 bases, J lost 0 bases, and 12 bases lay in between. CDR3 sequence: CASSILGANSGNTIYF. Written as DNA, the CDR3 is TGTGCCAGTAGTATTCTGGGGGCGAACTCTGGAAACACCATATATTTT.